This T cell receptor (beta chain) is drawn from a study of lymphopenia after photon versus proton radiotherapy. Study outcomes and limitations: Post-nadir diversity loss with photons came from oligoclonal expansion, particularly CD8+ Temra cells. Under photons, naive T cells and diversity fell while effector/memory populations rose. Only patients who died were analyzed for survival; proton advantage is unproven.

This CDR3 has 16 residues. Germline V gene sequence: CDR1 SGDLS, CDR2 YYNGEE. Losses at the gene ends were 3 bases for V and 1 base for J; bases not matched to a gene: 6. Here immunoSEQ multiplex PCR was the method, and the copy in TCRdb shows in-frame clones only, minus some. The table records around 28,000 clones, over 75% of them present only once. Of note for this clone: What it recognizes is unknown.

The sequence was collected from a man aged 50 or older with gastric cancer. The rearrangement uses TRBV9 and TRBJ2-5; 10 bases align to TRBD1. The sequencing here drew on peripheral blood, taken from a patient treated with photon-based radiotherapy. CDR3 DNA sequence: TGTGCCAGCAGCGCTTGGACAGGGGGGCTCCAAGAGACCCAGTACTTC. Protein: CASSAWTGGLQETQYF.